This is a list of T cell receptor beta chains from one sample in a study of T cell responses to AZD1222 COVID-19 vaccine. Assay used: immunoSEQ multiplex PCR; TCRdb lists only in-frame clones, some missing. The sample holds 110,000 or so clones; 88% are singletons and the top ten take around 8.4%. This specimen was peripheral blood, taken on day 0 of AZD1222 vaccination. These receptors came from an adult in good health. The CDR3 runs from the conserved cysteine through the conserved F or W. The order of the fields is D gene, J gene, clone size, V gene, CDR3 DNA, CDR3 protein. A D gene is named only where the DNA matches it firmly. Only part of the rows carry a size: once, few, many, or a class if the clone is expanded.

- TRBJ2-4 - TRBV7-3 TGTGCCAGCAGCTTATACAGGGCTGATATTCAGTACTTC CASSLYRADIQYF
TRBD2 TRBJ2-2 once TRBV9 TGTGCCAGCAGCAAAGACGGGAGGACCGGGGAGCTGTTTTTT CASSKDGRTGELFF
TRBD1 TRBJ1-5 - TRBV6-5 TGTGCCAGCAGGGGATTCGGACAGGGGGAACAGCCCCAGCATTTT CASRGFGQGEQPQHF
TRBD1 TRBJ1-1 - TRBV7-9 TGTGCCAGCAGCCGAGGAACGTGGGACAGGGGTGCTGAAGCTTTCTTT CASSRGTWDRGAEAFF
- TRBJ1-1 - TRBV18 TGTGCCAGCTCAGCCAGGATCACTGAAGCTTTCTTT CASSARITEAFF
- TRBJ1-2 - TRBV6-5 TGTGCCAGCAGGAGGCAAGGCTACACCTTC CASRRQGYTF
- TRBJ2-1 - TRBV18 TGTGCCAGCTCAGTACACAGGGACAATGAGCAGTTCTTC CASSVHRDNEQFF
TRBD1 TRBJ1-2 - TRBV29-1 TGCAGCGACGGACAGGGAGCTAACTATGGCTACACCTTC CSDGQGANYGYTF
- TRBJ1-5 - TRBV6-5 TGTGCCAGCAGTAAACAGGGAGGTCGCAATCAGCCCCAGCATTTT CASSKQGGRNQPQHF
TRBD2 TRBJ2-7 - TRBV7-2 TGTGCCAGCAGCTCGGGGACTAGCGGGAAGGACGAGCAGTACTTC CASSSGTSGKDEQYF
- TRBJ2-2 - TRBV7-9 TGTGCCAGCAGCCCCGAAAGCCCCGGGGAGCTGTTTTTT CASSPESPGELFF
TRBD1 TRBJ2-6 - TRBV27 TGCTGTCCGACAGGGCCCCTCTCTGGGGCCAACGTCCTGACTTTC CCPTGPLSGANVLTF
TRBD2 TRBJ2-7 - TRBV19 TGTGCCAGTAGTCGGGAGGGAGCCGGGCCGACTAGCAGAACCTACGAGCAGTACTTC CASSREGAGPTSRTYEQYF
- TRBJ1-5 - TRBV27 TGTGCCAGCAAGATCGACAGGTACAATCAGCCCCAGCATTTT CASKIDRYNQPQHF
- TRBJ2-7 - TRBV6-5 TGTGCCAGCAGAGAGCGGGTAACCTACGAGCAGTACTTC CASRERVTYEQYF
TRBD2 TRBJ2-7 - TRBV7-2 TGTGCCAGCAGCTATCGTGCGGGAGAGGTTCACGAGCAGTACTTC CASSYRAGEVHEQYF